These 30 T cell receptor beta chains were all obtained from the same sample, sequenced in a study of technical replicates of blood from a few donors. Only in-frame clones appear in the TCRdb table, and some are missing; sequencing was by immunoSEQ multiplex PCR. The sample records about 70,000 clones, almost 95% being singletons. Material: T cells isolated from PBMCs. The receptor source for this set is a human donor in good health.

The J gene is TRBJ2-5, the V gene TRBV7-9, with a tentative D call TRBD2 (5 bases). CDR3 length: 13 residues. V lost 3 bases and J 1 base, leaving 6 bases between the germline ends. The germline CDR1 and CDR2 sequences are SEHNR and FQNEAQ (reference sequence). CDR3 nucleotide sequence: TGTGCCAGCAGCTTCCGGGGCCAAGAGACCCAGTACTTC. Its translation is CASSFRGQETQYF.

J is TRBJ2-7 and V is TRBV5-1; the D gene is possibly TRBD1 (5 bases). The CDR3 spans 15 residues. V was clipped by 0 bases and J by 3 bases, with 13 bases between them. The germline gives CDR1 SGHRS, CDR2 YFSETQ. The CDR3 loop reads CASSLAATEHYEQYF. The CDR3 DNA reads TGCGCCAGCAGCTTGGCTGCGACAGAACACTACGAGCAGTACTTC.

The chain combines TRBV4-1 with TRBJ1-2; the D is unclear. V was trimmed by 8 bases and J by 8 bases, leaving 18 bases between them. This CDR3 is 13 amino acids long. The germline CDR1 and CDR2 sequences are MGHRA and YSYEKL. The CDR3 sequence is CASSDRRFAGYTF. The CDR3 DNA reads as TGCGCCAGCTCCGATCGGAGGTTTGCGGGCTACACCTTC.

V gene TRBV28 combines with J gene TRBJ2-2, with TRBD1 matching over 7 bases. V trimming: 6 bases; J trimming: 5 bases; junction bases outside the gene matches: 12. CDR3 length: 16 amino acids. Germline CDR1 reads MDHEN; CDR2 reads SYDVKM. The CDR3 bases are TGTGCCAGCAGCCCGAGTCCCGGGACAGCAACCGGGGAGCTGTTTTTT. Protein product: CASSPSPGTATGELFF.

The chain recombines TRBV6-1 with TRBJ2-3; D is unclear. The V gene lost 7 bases and the J gene lost 2 bases, with 10 bases spanning the gap. Germline CDR1 MNHNS, CDR2 SASEGT. The CDR3 totals 13 residues. The CDR3 DNA sequence: TGTGCCAGCATAGCCCCGATCACAGATACGCAGTATTTT. Encoded protein: CASIAPITDTQYF.

This clone was observed a handful of times. The chain couples TRBV7-3 to TRBJ2-5, with a possible D match to TRBD1 (6 bases). CDR1 and CDR2 from the germline V gene are SGHTA and FQGTGA. Deletions cut 2 bases from V and 1 base from J, with 11 bases between. The CDR3 totals 15 residues. CDR3 DNA: TGTGCCAGCAGCTTAGTGGGACACTCCCAAGAGACCCAGTACTTC. Its protein product is CASSLVGHSQETQYF.

This chain uses TRBV5-6 with TRBJ2-7; the match to TRBD1 covers 7 bases. Per the germline V gene, CDR1 is SGHDT and CDR2 is YYEEEE. V was clipped by 3 bases and J by 7 bases; unmatched bases: 4. The CDR3 is 12 residues long. CDR3 sequence reads: CASSWTGREQYF. The CDR3 nucleotides are TGTGCCAGCAGCTGGACAGGCCGGGAGCAGTACTTC.

The chain joins TRBV19 to TRBJ1-1, with 9 nucleotides matching TRBD1. J was trimmed by 7 bases and V by 6 bases; bases with no gene match: 12. Per germline, CDR1 LNHDA and CDR2 SQIVND (reference sequence). This CDR3 spans 15 amino acids. CDR3 sequence: CASRLGQGSVFEAFF. In DNA, the CDR3 is TGTGCCAGTAGATTGGGACAGGGTAGTGTATTTGAAGCTTTCTTT. The whole variable domain, remainder taken from reference TRBV19 and TRBJ1-1, is DGGITQSPKYLFRKEGQNVTLSCEQNLNHDAMYWYRQDPGQGLRLIYYSQIVNDFQKGDIAEGYSVSREKKESFPLTVTSAQKNPTAFYLCASRLGQGSVFEAFFGQGTRLTVV.

The V call is TRBV6-4, the J call TRBJ2-3, with D hard to call. CDR3 size: 15 residues. Germline assignment: CDR1 MRHNA and CDR2 SNTAGT. Trimming shortened V by 0 bases and J by 2 bases, and 9 bases separated the two germline ends. The CDR3 reads CASSDSSQATDTQYF. The CDR3 nucleotides are TGTGCCAGCAGTGACTCGAGCCAAGCCACAGATACGCAGTATTTT.

The chain uses TRBV5-4 and TRBJ1-1; the D gene is possibly TRBD1 (5 bases). The CDR3 runs 14 residues. Trimming removed 2 bases from V and 4 bases from J, with 12 bases in between. CDR1 SGHNT and CDR2 YYREEE come from the germline V gene (reference sequence). CDR3 residues: CASSLRGWGTEAFF. In nucleotides, the CDR3 is TGTGCCAGCAGCTTAAGGGGCTGGGGCACTGAAGCTTTCTTT.

This clone was recorded only once. The genes are TRBV11-3 and TRBJ2-1; D may be TRBD2 (5 bases). Trimming pared 3 bases from V and 0 bases from J, leaving 9 bases between. Per germline, CDR1 SGHNT and CDR2 YENEEA. The CDR3 runs to 15 residues. This CDR3 is CASSFEGNSYNEQFF. CDR3 coding DNA: TGTGCCAGCAGCTTTGAGGGCAACTCCTACAATGAGCAGTTCTTC.

The chain uses TRBV27 and TRBJ2-1; 10 bases fit TRBD2. J was trimmed by 7 bases and V by 8 bases; bases with no gene match: 8. The germline gives CDR1 MNHEY, CDR2 SMNVEV (reference sequence). This CDR3 is built from 14 residues. The DNA of the CDR3 is TGTGCCAGCCTAGCCACTAGCGGGATTAATGAGCAGTTCTTC. Amino acids: CASLATSGINEQFF.

J is TRBJ2-2 and V is TRBV7-2, with D possibly matching TRBD1 (6 bases). V lost 5 bases to trimming and J lost 7 bases, with 17 bases between them. There are 15 residues in the CDR3. Germline values: CDR1 SGHTA, CDR2 FQGNSA. The CDR3 DNA follows: TGTGCCAGCAGCCCGAGAGGGGGAGCTCACGGGGAGCTGTTTTTT. Its translation: CASSPRGGAHGELFF.

The rearrangement uses TRBV2 and TRBJ1-5; 10 bases agree with TRBD1. This CDR3 has 21 amino acids. V lost 4 bases and J lost 6; bases outside the gene matches: 24. Germline CDR1 reads SNHLY; CDR2 reads FYNNEI. CDR3 residues: CASSVRFGDGGQGPLFQPQHF. The CDR3 region has the DNA TGTGCCAGCAGTGTTAGGTTTGGGGACGGGGGACAGGGGCCACTTTTTCAGCCCCAGCATTTT.

This chain uses TRBV9 with TRBJ2-7; TRBD2 matches at 11 bases. This CDR3 region has 14 residues. From germline, CDR1 is SGDLS and CDR2 YYNGEE. Losses at the gene ends were 3 bases for V and 4 bases for J; bases not matched to a gene: 3. CDR3 protein: CASSEGLAEYEQYF. CDR3 DNA sequence: TGTGCCAGCAGCGAGGGACTAGCGGAATACGAGCAGTACTTC.

The V gene is TRBV14, the J gene TRBJ1-2; D is unresolved. Per the germline V gene, CDR1 is SGHDN and CDR2 is FVKESK. The CDR3 extends over 14 amino acids. Trimming removed 0 bases at V and 8 bases at J, with 13 bases between. The CDR3 DNA sequence: TGTGCCAGCAGCCAAGAACTAGGACTGGGGGGCTACACCTTC. Encoded protein: CASSQELGLGGYTF.

J is TRBJ1-4 and V is TRBV19; 8 bases are shared with TRBD1. The CDR3 spans 15 residues. CDR1 and CDR2 (germline): LNHDA, SQIVND (reference sequence). With V trimmed by 6 bases and J by 7 bases, 10 bases remained unmatched. The CDR3 protein is CASSLDREGSEKLFF. CDR3 nucleotide sequence: TGTGCCAGTAGCCTGGACAGGGAAGGAAGTGAAAAACTGTTTTTT.

The chain links TRBV5-4 to TRBJ2-1, with 8 bases fitting TRBD2. The CDR3 length is 15 residues. The germline CDR1 and CDR2 sequences are SGHNT and YYREEE (reference sequence). The J segment lost 4 bases and the V segment lost 5 bases, leaving 8 bases of the junction unmatched. The CDR3 here is CASSGAGGGYNEQFF. CDR3 nucleotide sequence: TGTGCCAGCAGTGGGGCGGGAGGAGGGTACAATGAGCAGTTCTTC. Combining the CDR3 with reference TRBV5-4 and TRBJ2-1 gives the whole variable domain ETGVTQSPTHLIKTRGQQVTLRCSSQSGHNTVSWYQQALGQGPQFIFQYYREEENGRGNFPPRFSGLQFPNYSSELNVNALELDDSALYLCASSGAGGGYNEQFFGPGTRLTVL.

DNA of the CDR3: TGCGCCAGCACTTCCCACAGGGAAGGCCCCTACGAGCAGTACTTC. Its translation is CASTSHREGPYEQYF. This chain uses TRBV23-1 with TRBJ2-7; D possibly corresponds to TRBD1 (6 bases). TRBV23-1 is known as an ORF, though its function is uncertain. This CDR3 has 15 residues. Trimming took 7 bases from V and 2 from J, leaving 18 bases between them.

The genes are TRBV19 and TRBJ1-2; TRBD1 is a possible D gene (6 bases). Germline V gene sequence: CDR1 LNHDA, CDR2 SQIVND (reference sequence). The CDR3 totals 14 residues. Trimming shortened V by 5 bases and J by 4 bases, and 14 bases separated the two germline ends. CDR3 sequence: CASSLRDNLYGYTF. CDR3 coding DNA: TGTGCCAGTAGTCTCCGGGACAATCTCTATGGCTACACCTTC.

This sequence joins TRBV21-1 and TRBJ2-3; the table assigns TRBD2, which was not confirmed against the DNA. TRBV21-1 represents a pseudogene. The CDR3 has 14 residues. In DNA, the CDR3 is TGTGCCAGCAGCAAAGGTAGTTTTTTCACTACGCAGTATTTT. Protein: CASSKGSFFTTQYF.

The chain recombines TRBV14 with TRBJ1-2, with D maybe TRBD1 (5 bases). The CDR3 has 15 amino acids. Germline V gene lookup returns CDR1 SGHDN and CDR2 FVKESK. V was shortened by 0 bases and J by 4 bases, with 12 bases between the two germline ends. In DNA, the CDR3 is TGTGCCAGCAGCCAAGATTCCCGACAGTCCTATGGCTACACCTTC. It specifies CASSQDSRQSYGYTF.

The genes are TRBV21-1 and TRBJ1-1; the DNA was not used to check the table's D call, TRBD1. TRBV21-1 is deemed a pseudogene. This CDR3 has 15 residues. CDR3 DNA sequence: TGTGCCAGCAGCCCTCGACAGGACCTGAACACTGAAGCTTTCTTT. Residues: CASSPRQDLNTEAFF.

The J gene is TRBJ1-2, the V gene TRBV2, with D unresolved. V gave up 1 base and J gave up 2 bases, with 11 bases separating them. The germline V gene has CDR1 SNHLY and CDR2 FYNNEI. The CDR3 runs 15 residues. CDR3 nucleotides: TGTGCCAGCAGTGAAGTCCGGGGAGGCAACTATGGCTACACCTTC. It specifies CASSEVRGGNYGYTF.

The CDR3 spells CASSFSGTGRGNEQFF. The CDR3 bases are TGTGCCAGCAGCTTCTCCGGGACAGGGAGAGGCAATGAGCAGTTCTTC. This sequence joins TRBV7-3 and TRBJ2-1; TRBD1 matches 9 bases. CDR3 length: 16 amino acids. V was pared by 3 bases and J by 6 bases, with 9 bases of the junction left unmatched. The germline V gene has CDR1 SGHTA and CDR2 FQGTGA. The full variable domain, completed using reference TRBV7-3 and TRBJ2-1, is GAGVSQTPSNKVTEKGKYVELRCDPISGHTALYWYRQSLGQGPEFLIYFQGTGAADDSGLPNDRFFAVRPEGSVSTLKIQRTERGDSAVYLCASSFSGTGRGNEQFFGPGTRLTVL.

The chain links TRBV15 to TRBJ2-3; 10 nucleotides match TRBD2. Germline V gene data show CDR1 as LNHNV and CDR2 as YYDKDF (reference sequence). The CDR3 is 15 residues long. V lost 5 bases and J lost 11; bases outside the gene matches: 13. The CDR3 sequence is CATSLGLAGAGEQYF. In DNA form, the CDR3 reads TGTGCCACCAGCCTGGGGCTAGCGGGGGCCGGGGAGCAGTATTTT.

The V gene is TRBV7-2, the J gene TRBJ2-1, with D possibly being TRBD1 (6 bases). The CDR3 has 12 residues. Per germline, CDR1 SGHTA and CDR2 FQGNSA. V lost 5 bases and J lost 7, with 9 bases in between. The CDR3 DNA follows: TGTGCCAGCAGCCAGAGGGGGAATGAGCAGTTCTTC. As protein: CASSQRGNEQFF.

This chain joins TRBV19 and TRBJ1-5; D gene ambiguous. The CDR3 totals 15 residues. Germline V lookup: CDR1 LNHDA, CDR2 SQIVND (reference sequence). With 0 bases removed from V and 3 bases from J, the gap between germline ends came to 9 bases. Written as DNA, the CDR3 is TGTGCCAGTAGTATAGACGCGGCAGACAATCAGCCCCAGCATTTT. Its protein product is CASSIDAADNQPQHF.

The chain has TRBV28 and TRBJ2-7; tentative D call: TRBD2 (6 bases). In germline, CDR1 is MDHEN, CDR2 SYDVKM. V lost 3 bases and J 3 bases, leaving 18 bases between the germline ends. The CDR3 covers 16 residues. The CDR3 nucleotides read TGTGCCAGCAGTTTCGGGGACTTGGGTGGATACTACGAGCAGTACTTC. Its translation is CASSFGDLGGYYEQYF. The variable domain in full, completed from reference TRBV28 and TRBJ2-7, reads DVKVTQSSRYLVKRTGEKVFLECVQDMDHENMFWYRQDPGLGLRLIYFSYDVKMKEKGDIPEGYSVSREKKERFSLILESASTNQTSMYLCASSFGDLGGYYEQYFGPGTRLTVT.

V usage is TRBV5-6 and J usage is TRBJ2-5, with 7 bases fitting TRBD1. Trimming at V came to 2 bases and at J to 4 bases, leaving 2 bases not matched to a gene. The CDR3 is made up of 13 amino acids. In germline, CDR1 is SGHDT, CDR2 YYEEEE. Here the CDR3 DNA reads TGTGCCAGCAGCTTTAGACAGGGAGAGACCCAGTACTTC. Its translation: CASSFRQGETQYF.